The present T cell receptor beta chain was sequenced within a study of identical twins (dated by TCRdb to 2016 to 2017). About the study as a whole: The study deep-sequenced TCR alpha and beta repertoires from monozygotic twins, unrelated adults of various ages and cord blood to test whether fetal clonotypes persist. To rule out contamination, the twin experiments were replicated at different times with different library preparation protocols.

Every donor was a healthy Caucasian. The twin cohort comprised three pairs of female monozygotic twins, all aged roughly 18 to 30 years. Positive isolation kits from Invitrogen were used to isolate CD4+ and CD8+ T cell populations. On the study overall, not on this receptor specifically: Because the same donors could not be followed over many years, the conclusions relied on cross-sectional statistical analysis. Compared with coincidental sharing between unrelated individuals, out-of-frame TCR alpha sequences shared between twins had an excess of sequences with low generation probability. Invariant T cells such as MAIT and iNKT could partly confound zero-insertion analyses, though diverse VJ usage argued against this for most clonotypes. Fewer insertions were carried by abundant cord blood beta clonotypes; a weaker similar trend was observed in young adult naive repertoires, while no such trend was observed in memory repertoires. In monozygotic twins, recombination models systematically underestimated out-of-frame TCR alpha sharing, but the models matched the sharing seen between unrelated individuals. Excess twin sharing in beta out-of-frame sequences was weaker because fewer shared sequences lowered the signal-to-noise ratio.

The CDR3 runs 13 residues from the cysteine to the phenylalanine. Just CDR3 DNA is preserved here, 39 bases in frame from base 1. CDR1 is given as GTSNPN and CDR2 as SVGIG, both from the germline V gene (reference sequence). V sheds 4 bases and J sheds 4 bases, leaving 13 bases between their ends. Library construction relied on 5' RACE. Reads for this sample came from an Illumina HiSeq 2000. A universal primer binding site was introduced by template switching, and a unique molecular identifier was present in the final cDNA, enabling accurate counting of TCR cDNA molecules. Specific primers in the conserved constant-segment region were used to synthesize first-strand cDNA for the TCR alpha and beta chains. To control for contamination, every cDNA library carried two barcodes: a SMART-Mk sample barcode plus Illumina barcodes. TruSeq adapter sequences and Illumina sample barcodes were added in two successive PCR steps. The Illumina HiSeq platform was used with custom primers to sequence TCR alpha and beta cDNA libraries. The authors processed their data as follows. MiGEC was used to process raw reads and extract unique molecular identifiers, and MiXCR was used to find CDR3 positions. For each individual, recombination models were inferred using an EM algorithm with the repgenHMM and IGoR tools. The tcR package in R was used for shared clonotype analysis, with sharing normalized by the product of cloneset sizes. To study raw recombination without the effects of thymic and clonal selection, out-of-frame nonproductive sequences were analyzed. Clones were called with MiXCR by TCRdb after fastp trimmed the public reads at Q25, and only in-frame beta chains were retained. CDR3 protein duplicates are merged, each entry listing the most common genes and DNA. What appears here as the V and J calls and clone size reflects TCRdb's work, not the paper's. The sample table contains about 520,000 distinct CDR3 sequences; only one count was recorded for roughly a fifth of them. The ten biggest clones cover under 0.95% of the sample.

A remark on this clonotype: Its antigen is still unknown. Base qualities are not provided; no much larger clone lies one nucleotide away.

The data were also submitted as part of a second study, on T cells expressing NK-cell markers. That second publication adds: Three sorted T-cell subsets (CD3+CD56+NKG2C+, CD3+CD56+NKG2C- and CD3+CD56-NKG2C+) from about 8 donors had their TCR beta-chain repertoires profiled. Among the eight sequenced donors, only one was HCMV-seronegative, while the other seven were HCMV-seropositive. In several experiments an anti-gammadeltaTCR antibody was added to restrict sorting to alphabetaTCR-expressing T cells. In over five donors, the dominant CD3+CD56+NKG2C+ clonotypes were found to rank among the top 10 CD8+ clonotypes and to make up 1.0-7.0% of CD8+ T cells. Those dominant clonotypes were again the most abundant among CD3+CD56-NKG2C+ cells in a few donors, at about 25-60.1%. Whether the expanded NKG2C-expressing T cell clones were specific for HCMV antigens remained unclear. Randomly selected healthy volunteers, three men and five women, were used as the eight sequenced donors. A commercial ELISA kit detecting HCMV-specific IgG in serum was used to determine HCMV serostatus. Reads were demultiplexed and grouped by UMI with MIGEC, and clonotypes were assembled and quantified with MiTCR. To exclude erroneous sequences, any TCR cDNA sequence not supported by at least two reads was discarded. Downstream repertoire analysis used the tcR package, and clonotypes were matched across fractions by CDR3 nucleotide sequence plus V segment. VDJmatch was used to annotate antigen specificity against VDJdb, with one amino acid substitution allowed in CDR3.

The sequenced sample consisted of CD4+ T cells sorted from blood. This TCR came from a woman between 18 and 29 years old in good health. The chain joins TRBV30 to TRBJ1-1; the D region possibly corresponds to TRBD1 (5 bases align). The CDR3: CAWTGPGGTEAFF. In nucleotides, the sequence is TGTGCCTGGACCGGCCCGGGGGGCACTGAAGCTTTCTTT.